What follows are 26 T cell receptor beta chains derived from one specimen sequenced in a study of blood T cell repertoires in COVID-19. Clones were read by immunoSEQ multiplex PCR, and TCRdb kept only the in-frame ones, dropping some. The sample holds under 150,000 clones, about 82% seen once. What was sequenced was peripheral blood. These receptors were taken from a woman of 80 years or more with active or convalescent COVID-19.

This chain joins TRBV7-6 and TRBJ2-5, with 9 bases aligning to TRBD2. V lost 1 base to trimming and J lost 1 base; unmatched junction nucleotides: 4. Germline CDR1 SGHVS, CDR2 FNYEAQ. CDR3 length equals 16 residues. CDR3: CASSLVAGGSQETQYF. DNA for the CDR3: TGTGCCAGCAGCTTAGTTGCGGGGGGGTCCCAAGAGACCCAGTACTTC. Full variable domain (missing parts from reference TRBV7-6 and TRBJ2-5): GAGVSQSPRYKVTKRGQDVALRCDPISGHVSLYWYRQALGQGPEFLTYFNYEAQQDKSGLPNDRFSAERPEGSISTLTIQRTEQRDSAMYRCASSLVAGGSQETQYFGPGTRLLVL.

The rearrangement uses TRBV5-1 and TRBJ2-1; D might be TRBD1 (6 bases). The CDR3 sequence is 14 residues long. The V gene lost 6 bases and the J gene lost 7 bases, with 17 bases spanning the gap. Germline CDR1 is SGHRS and CDR2 is YFSETQ. The CDR3 loop reads CASKGDGAKNEQFF. The CDR3 DNA reads as TGCGCCAGCAAGGGGGACGGGGCGAAGAATGAGCAGTTCTTC.

The rearrangement uses TRBV11-2 and TRBJ2-7, with 8 bases that match TRBD2. The germline V gene has CDR1 SGHAT and CDR2 FQNNGV. The V and J ends lost 5 bases and 3 bases, in that order; junction bases with no gene match: 9. The CDR3 is made up of 15 amino acids. The chain's CDR3 is CASSEGAGVYYEQYF. The CDR3 DNA sequence: TGTGCCAGCAGCGAAGGAGCGGGGGTGTACTACGAGCAGTACTTC.

This clone was seen only a few times. The chain uses TRBV11-2 and TRBJ2-3, with D tentatively TRBD2 (6 bases). The germline V gene has CDR1 SGHAT and CDR2 FQNNGV. CDR3 length: 14 residues. V was trimmed by 5 bases and J by 6 bases, leaving 15 bases between them. CDR3 sequence reads: CASSLLRGGDTQYF. The CDR3 nucleotides are TGTGCCAGCAGCCTCTTGCGGGGTGGGGATACGCAGTATTTT.

This clone was recorded once. The chain employs TRBV5-1 and TRBJ2-3, with D perhaps TRBD2 (6 bases). Per the germline V gene, CDR1 is SGHRS and CDR2 is YFSETQ. The CDR3 loop spans 15 amino acids. Trimming shortened V by 4 bases and J by 1 base, and 13 bases separated the two germline ends. The CDR3 DNA reads as TGCGCCAGCAGCCGCACCGGAGGGGGCACAGATACGCAGTATTTT. Translating it yields CASSRTGGGTDTQYF.

The rearrangement joins TRBV5-6 to TRBJ2-7; 7 bases are shared with TRBD1. The V gene's germline CDR1 is SGHDT and CDR2 YYEEEE. CDR3 size: 14 residues. The J segment lost 6 bases and the V segment lost 4 bases, leaving 10 bases of the junction unmatched. In DNA form, the CDR3 reads TGTGCCAGCAGCGGCCACAGGGGATCCCCCGAGCAGTACTTC. It encodes CASSGHRGSPEQYF.

The chain carries TRBV28 and TRBJ2-5, with D possibly being TRBD2 (7 bases). CDR3 length: 14 residues. Trimming removed 1 base at V and 7 bases at J, with 13 bases between. Germline V gene sequence: CDR1 MDHEN, CDR2 SYDVKM. CDR3 sequence reads: CASSLYVGGGTQYF. The CDR3 DNA follows: TGTGCCAGCAGTTTATATGTAGGGGGGGGGACCCAGTACTTC. The full variable domain, with the rest looked up from reference TRBV28 and TRBJ2-5, is DVKVTQSSRYLVKRTGEKVFLECVQDMDHENMFWYRQDPGLGLRLIYFSYDVKMKEKGDIPEGYSVSREKKERFSLILESASTNQTSMYLCASSLYVGGGTQYFGPGTRLLVL.

This chain links TRBV12-5 with TRBJ1-1; tentatively, D is TRBD1 (5 bases). CDR3 length: 14 residues. CDR1 is LGHNT, CDR2 FRNRAP, per germline. The CDR3 loop is CASSTSTKTDPAFF. In DNA, the CDR3 is TGTGCATCAAGCACCTCTACAAAGACAGACCCAGCTTTCTTT.

This chain joins TRBV28 and TRBJ1-1; no clear D. The CDR3 is 12 amino acids. The V and J ends lost 7 bases and 5 bases respectively, with 11 bases between them. Germline loops: CDR1 MDHEN, CDR2 SYDVKM. CDR3 DNA sequence: TGTGCCAGCAACCAACTCGGGACTGAAGCTTTCTTT. Residues: CASNQLGTEAFF.

This clone occurred a few times. V gene TRBV19 combines with J gene TRBJ2-7, with 10 bases identical to TRBD1. The length of the CDR3 is 13 residues. Germline V CDR1 and CDR2: LNHDA, SQIVND (reference sequence). V lost 7 bases to trimming and J lost 7 bases; unmatched junction nucleotides: 7. CDR3 coding DNA: TGTGCCAGTATGGGGACAGGGGTTAAAGAGCAGTACTTC. Its protein is CASMGTGVKEQYF.

The rearrangement uses TRBV5-1 and TRBJ1-4; 9 nucleotides align to TRBD1. The ends lost 5 bases at V and 7 bases at J; junction bases unmatched: 9. Germline assignment: CDR1 SGHRS and CDR2 YFSETQ. The CDR3 runs to 15 residues. Here the CDR3 DNA reads TGCGCCAGCAGAGGACAGGGGATTAGAGGTGAAAAACTGTTTTTT. This codes for CASRGQGIRGEKLFF.

This sequence joins TRBV24-1 and TRBJ1-2; D is ambiguous. CDR1 KGHDR and CDR2 SFDVKD come from the germline V gene. There are 13 residues in the CDR3. The germline V and J ends were trimmed by 4 bases and 3 bases, with 8 bases remaining between them. CDR3 region: CATSEGPYYGYTF. The DNA for the CDR3 is TGTGCCACCAGTGAGGGCCCATACTATGGCTACACCTTC.

This clone was observed a single time. The chain carries TRBV24-1 and TRBJ1-1; 8 bases map to TRBD1. CDR1 and CDR2 from the germline V gene are KGHDR and SFDVKD. With 7 bases clipped from V and 6 bases from J, the junction kept 21 bases outside the gene matches. The CDR3 consists of 18 residues. CDR3 nucleotides: TGTGCCACCAGCGCTATCAGGGGGCGAGGAAAGTTTGCCCCTGAAGCTTTCTTT. Amino acid sequence: CATSAIRGRGKFAPEAFF.

This clone was observed a handful of times. The chain has TRBV2 and TRBJ2-3; possible D gene TRBD1, 5 bases. Germline V CDR1 and CDR2: SNHLY, FYNNEI. V was cut by 1 base and J by 2 bases, with 13 bases left in between. CDR3 size: 16 residues. The CDR3 here is CASSEDAGIVTDTQYF. The DNA of the CDR3 is TGTGCCAGCAGTGAAGATGCAGGGATAGTCACAGATACGCAGTATTTT.

This clone was observed once. The rearrangement joins TRBV9 to TRBJ1-2; 10 bases match TRBD1. Unmatched junction bases numbered 9, after V lost 8 bases and J lost 5 bases. CDR1 is SGDLS and CDR2 is YYNGEE in the germline V gene. This CDR3 region has 14 residues. CDR3 region: CASQGQGSWYGYTF. CDR3 bases: TGTGCCAGTCAGGGACAGGGGAGTTGGTATGGCTACACCTTC.

The chain uses TRBV2 and TRBJ2-2; D possibly corresponds to TRBD2 (6 bases). V gave up 2 bases and J gave up 5 bases, with 12 bases separating them. CDR3 size: 15 residues. Germline V lookup: CDR1 SNHLY, CDR2 FYNNEI. CDR3 in amino acids: CASSEQAGRTGELFF. The CDR3 nucleotides are TGTGCCAGCAGTGAACAGGCAGGGAGGACCGGGGAGCTGTTTTTT. Full variable domain (outside the CDR3, taken from reference TRBV2 and TRBJ2-2): EPEVTQTPSHQVTQMGQEVILRCVPISNHLYFYWYRQILGQKVEFLVSFYNNEISEKSEIFDDQFSVERPDGSNFTLKIRSTKLEDSAMYFCASSEQAGRTGELFFGEGSRLTVL.

The J gene is TRBJ2-3, the V gene TRBV5-6, with unresolved D. The V gene lost 1 base and the J gene lost 2 bases, with 8 bases spanning the gap. Germline CDR1 SGHDT, CDR2 YYEEEE. This CDR3 is built from 14 residues. CDR3 amino acids: CASSLTRTTDTQYF. In nucleotides, the CDR3 is TGTGCCAGCAGCTTGACGAGAACCACAGATACGCAGTATTTT.

The gene calls are TRBV5-1 and TRBJ2-5; D unresolved. From germline, CDR1 is SGHRS and CDR2 YFSETQ. This CDR3 is built from 12 residues. V was trimmed by 5 bases and J by 0 bases, leaving 5 bases between them. The CDR3 sequence: CASRYNQETQYF. Written as DNA, the CDR3 is TGCGCCAGCAGGTACAACCAAGAGACCCAGTACTTC.

The chain recombines TRBV18 with TRBJ2-1, with 9 bases lining up with TRBD1. This CDR3 is built from 16 residues. CDR1 is KGHSH and CDR2 is LQKENI in the germline V gene. The trim removed 3 bases at V and 1 base at J, leaving 4 bases unmatched. The CDR3 spells CASSPRTGESYNEQFF. CDR3 nucleotide sequence: TGTGCCAGCTCACCTAGGACAGGGGAATCCTACAATGAGCAGTTCTTC. Looking up the rest from reference TRBV18 and TRBJ2-1 gives the full variable domain: NAGVMQNPRHLVRRRGQEARLRCSPMKGHSHVYWYRQLPEEGLKFMVYLQKENIIDESGMPKERFSAEFPKEGPSILRIQQVVRGDSAAYFCASSPRTGESYNEQFFGPGTRLTVL.

The chain links TRBV5-1 to TRBJ2-1; the match to TRBD2 covers 16 bases. The CDR3 is 19 amino acids. Germline CDR1 reads SGHRS; CDR2 reads YFSETQ. The junction had 10 bases not matched to a gene; V was cut back by 0 bases and J by 7 bases. CDR3 protein: CASSLAWGLAGGPRNEQFF. CDR3 coding DNA: TGCGCCAGCAGCTTGGCCTGGGGACTAGCGGGGGGGCCGAGGAATGAGCAGTTCTTC.

CDR3 region: CASSPRGQGGYVLTF. The CDR3 coding sequence is TGTGCCAGCAGCCCTCGTGGTCAGGGAGGATATGTATTGACCTTC. This sequence joins TRBV7-6 and TRBJ1-2, with D possibly being TRBD1 (5 bases). The CDR3 has 15 residues. V was shortened by 5 bases and J by 14 bases, with 27 bases between the two germline ends. Germline values: CDR1 SGHVS, CDR2 FNYEAQ. Full variable domain (rest looked up from reference TRBV7-6 and TRBJ1-2): GAGVSQSPRYKVTKRGQDVALRCDPISGHVSLYWYRQALGQGPEFLTYFNYEAQQDKSGLPNDRFSAERPEGSISTLTIQRTEQRDSAMYRCASSPRGQGGYVLTFGSGTRLTVV.

The rearrangement links TRBV30 to TRBJ2-2; 15 bases are shared with TRBD2. Germline CDR1 GTSNPN, CDR2 SVGIG (reference sequence). The CDR3 sequence is 16 residues long. Trimming at V came to 6 bases and at J to 7 bases, leaving 9 bases not matched to a gene. The CDR3 region has the DNA TGTGCCTGCTCCGGACTAGCGGGGGGGCGAGACGGGGAGCTGTTTTTT. This translates into CACSGLAGGRDGELFF.

V gene TRBV9 combines with J gene TRBJ2-3; possible D gene TRBD2, 6 bases. The V end was cut by 6 bases, the J end by 4 bases, with 15 bases between. This CDR3 is built from 14 residues. CDR1 is SGDLS and CDR2 is YYNGEE in the germline V gene. Here the CDR3 DNA reads TGTGCCAGCACCAAGAGGTGGGAGGCAGATACGCAGTATTTT. It codes for CASTKRWEADTQYF.

This rearrangement joins TRBV28 to TRBJ2-1, with 7 bases identical to TRBD2. CDR1 and CDR2 (germline): MDHEN, SYDVKM. The CDR3 is made up of 14 amino acids. V trimming: 3 bases; J trimming: 9 bases; junction bases outside the gene matches: 8. The CDR3 region is CASSFSGLGVEQFF. The DNA for the CDR3 is TGTGCCAGCAGTTTTTCAGGACTAGGGGTTGAGCAGTTCTTC.

This clone was observed a few times. The V call is TRBV3-1 (or the pseudogene TRBV3-2), the J call TRBJ2-7, with unresolved D. Germline assignment: CDR1 LGHDT and CDR2 YNNKEL (reference sequence). This CDR3 contains 11 residues. The V and J ends lost 1 base and 6 bases respectively, with 4 bases between them. For the CDR3, the DNA is TGTGCCAGCAGCCAAGGCGGCGAGCAGTACTTC. It specifies CASSQGGEQYF.

Notes on this clone: At one end, the junction sequence differs from germline, possibly due to a read error. The chain combines TRBV7-7 with TRBJ2-3, with 7 bases identical to TRBD1. Germline CDR1 is SSHAT and CDR2 is FNYEAQ (reference sequence). This CDR3 comprises 13 residues. For the CDR3, the DNA is TGTGCTAGCAGCCCGACAGGGACAGATACGCAGTATTTT. The encoded protein is CASSPTGTDTQYF.